One sample yielded the 2 T cell receptor beta chains listed below, sequenced in a study of T cells in Graves' hyperthyroidism and ophthalmopathy. From RNA transcripts, TCR beta CDR3 regions were amplified. Initially, a first-round RT-PCR of the TCR CDR3 employed the HTBI primer set. TCRdb re-called the multiplex PCR reads through MiXCR, storing one row per CDR3 protein. The sample includes over 650,000 distinct CDR3 sequences, 45% of them seen just once. Sequenced material: peripheral blood or thyroid tissue (not recorded which). These receptors came from an adult man with Graves' disease, either hyperthyroidism or ophthalmopathy (not recorded which).

For this clonotype: Given a much more abundant clone one base away, this may be a read error. The chain recombines TRBV5-2 with TRBJ1-6; the table's D call TRBD1 went unverified against the DNA. TRBV5-2 is flagged as a pseudogene. The CDR3 runs 13 residues. As DNA, the CDR3 is TGTGCCAGCAACGGCGGGACAGGGACTCCCCTCCACTTT. It specifies CASNGGTGTPLHF.

This clonotype occurred once. The chain links TRBV2 to TRBJ1-4, with D tentatively TRBD1 (6 bases). The germline CDR1 and CDR2 sequences are SNHLY and FYNNEI. Deletions cut 4 bases from V and 5 bases from J, with 11 bases between. This CDR3 has 14 amino acids. CDR3 DNA sequence: TGTGCCAGCAGTGCGGAGGGGGACAATGAAAAACTGTTTTTT. Protein sequence: CASSAEGDNEKLFF.